These 22 T cell receptor beta chains came from one sample sequenced in a study of cytotoxic CD8 clonotypes in ibrutinib-treated CLL. The assay was immunoSEQ multiplex PCR, and TCRdb's table has in-frame clones only and misses some. The repertoire holds 130,000 or so clones, with 79% as singletons. The sample here was PBMCs, taken after 12 months of ibrutinib treatment. Receptors were obtained from a human donor with chronic lymphocytic leukemia.

This rearrangement joins TRBV5-1 to TRBJ2-1; the D is unclear. CDR1 is SGHRS and CDR2 is YFSETQ in the germline V gene. Trimming left V 1 base short and J 6 bases short, with 8 bases between. The CDR3 consists of 13 residues. In DNA form, the CDR3 reads TGCGCCAGCAGCTTGCAACCGTCCAATGAGCAGTTCTTC. Its protein product is CASSLQPSNEQFF.

This clone was counted once. This rearrangement joins TRBV27 to TRBJ2-3, with no clear D. Germline V gene sequence: CDR1 MNHEY, CDR2 SMNVEV (reference sequence). Trimming removed 6 bases from V and 2 bases from J, with 9 bases in between. This CDR3 region has 13 residues. CDR3 nucleotides: TGTGCCAGCAGACAAACGTCCACAGATACGCAGTATTTT. Amino acids: CASRQTSTDTQYF.

This chain uses TRBV7-2 with TRBJ2-7, with D perhaps assigned TRBD1 or TRBD2 (5 bases each). This CDR3 has 17 residues. V was clipped by 10 bases and J by 5 bases, with 30 bases between them. Germline V lookup: CDR1 SGHTA, CDR2 FQGNSA. CDR3 in amino acids: CAIIFEGLAQAPDEQYF. CDR3 DNA: TGTGCCATCATCTTCGAGGGGTTGGCGCAAGCACCGGACGAGCAGTACTTC.

The chain links TRBV9 to TRBJ2-3, with a tentative D call TRBD2 (5 bases). Trimming pared 0 bases from V and 4 bases from J, leaving 21 bases between. The CDR3 runs 18 residues. Germline assignment: CDR1 SGDLS and CDR2 YYNGEE. CDR3 amino acids: CASSVVIGGQGVADTQYF. The CDR3 region has the DNA TGTGCCAGCAGCGTAGTGATTGGCGGGCAAGGCGTAGCAGATACGCAGTATTTT.

The CDR3 is CASRQGLDQYYEQYF. CDR3 in DNA: TGTGCCAGCCGCCAAGGGTTGGACCAATACTACGAGCAGTACTTC. The chain is built from TRBV21-1 and TRBJ2-7. TRBV21-1 is deemed a pseudogene. This CDR3 contains 15 residues.

The genes are TRBV2 and TRBJ1-5, with 7 bases lining up with TRBD1. This CDR3 is 14 amino acids long. V lost 8 bases to trimming and J lost 0 bases; unmatched junction nucleotides: 4. In germline, CDR1 is SNHLY, CDR2 FYNNEI. CDR3 sequence (DNA): TGTGCCAGCCGGGACAGATATAGCAATCAGCCCCAGCATTTT. This translates into CASRDRYSNQPQHF.

This clone occurred once. V usage is TRBV19 and J usage is TRBJ2-7, with D unclear. Germline CDR1 and CDR2: LNHDA and SQIVND (reference sequence). Trimming took off 3 bases at V and 0 bases at J, with 15 bases between the two ends. This CDR3 is 16 amino acids long. The CDR3 loop is CASSMFSGPTSYEQYF. The CDR3, as DNA: TGTGCCAGTAGTATGTTTTCAGGACCTACCTCCTACGAGCAGTACTTC.

The CDR3: CASSLRARDRGGETQYF. The CDR3, as DNA: TGTGCCAGCAGCTTAAGGGCGCGAGACAGGGGAGGAGAGACCCAGTACTTC. The V gene is TRBV7-9, the J gene TRBJ2-5; 8 bases line up with TRBD1. Germline loops: CDR1 SEHNR, CDR2 FQNEAQ (reference sequence). This CDR3 has 17 amino acids. V was pared by 2 bases and J by 4 bases, with 12 bases of the junction left unmatched.

This sequence joins TRBV5-1 and TRBJ2-1, with 9 bases aligning to TRBD2. The CDR3 sequence is 15 residues long. CDR1 is SGHRS and CDR2 is YFSETQ in the germline V gene. Unmatched junction bases numbered 7, after V lost 1 base and J lost 8 bases. The CDR3 bases are TGCGCCAGCAGCTTGTTTAGCGGGAGTTCCCATGAGCAGTTCTTC. Its translation: CASSLFSGSSHEQFF.

The genes are TRBV5-4 and TRBJ2-1, with 10 bases identical to TRBD2. Germline values: CDR1 SGHNT, CDR2 YYREEE (reference sequence). This CDR3 comprises 15 residues. V lost 5 bases, J lost 5 bases, and 7 bases stayed unmatched. The CDR3 DNA is TGTGCCAGCAGGAACCTAGCGGGAGCTAACAATGAGCAGTTCTTC. The encoded protein is CASRNLAGANNEQFF.

This clone showed up just a few times. The rearrangement links TRBV10-2 to TRBJ2-7; 15 bases fit TRBD2. The J segment lost 3 bases and the V segment lost 6 bases, leaving 6 bases of the junction unmatched. The CDR3 covers 16 residues. CDR1 and CDR2 (germline): WSHSY, SAAADI. The CDR3 DNA follows: TGCGCCAGCAGCCCGGGACTAGCGGGAGGAATCTACGAGCAGTACTTC. Encoded protein: CASSPGLAGGIYEQYF.

This chain joins TRBV4-3 and TRBJ2-2; possibly TRBD1 for D (6 bases). Trimming removed 2 bases at V and 6 bases at J, with 10 bases between. Germline CDR1 reads LGHNA; CDR2 reads YSLEER. The CDR3 covers 14 residues. DNA of the CDR3: TGCGCCAGCAGCCAAAACAGGGTTGCCGGGGAGCTGTTTTTT. Encoded protein: CASSQNRVAGELFF.

This chain links TRBV13 with TRBJ2-7, with D possibly being TRBD2 (6 bases). Per germline, CDR1 PRHDT and CDR2 FYEKMQ (reference sequence). The ends were cut back, 5 bases at V and 2 bases at J, with 10 bases in the middle. The length of the CDR3 is 13 residues. The CDR3 protein is CASSPGGTYEQYF. CDR3 DNA: TGTGCCAGCAGCCCAGGCGGGACCTACGAGCAGTACTTC. The entire variable domain, with the rest obtained from reference TRBV13 and TRBJ2-7, is as follows: AAGVIQSPRHLIKEKRETATLKCYPIPRHDTVYWYQQGPGQDPQFLISFYEKMQSDKGSIPDRFSAQQFSDYHSELNMSSLELGDSALYFCASSPGGTYEQYFGPGTRLTVT.

This clone was recorded once. The CDR3 DNA is TGTGCCAGCAGCCCGCAAGGACTAGCTCAAGAGACCCAGTACTTC. It specifies CASSPQGLAQETQYF. This chain joins TRBV7-7 and TRBJ2-5; 8 bases line up with TRBD2. The germline CDR1 and CDR2 sequences are SSHAT and FNYEAQ (reference sequence). V shed 5 bases, J shed 2 bases, and the junction held 7 bases outside the gene matches. This CDR3 region has 15 residues. The whole variable domain, filled in from reference TRBV7-7 and TRBJ2-5, reads GAGVSQSPRYKVTKRGQDVTLRCDPISSHATLYWYQQALGQGPEFLTYFNYEAQPDKSGLPSDRFSAERPEGSISTLTIQRTEQRDSAMYRCASSPQGLAQETQYFGPGTRLLVL.

This clone came up once. The genes are TRBV13 and TRBJ2-7; 7 bases are a match to TRBD1. The CDR3 runs 15 residues. V shed 5 bases and J 4 bases; nucleotides not matched to a gene: 11. Germline V lookup: CDR1 PRHDT, CDR2 FYEKMQ (reference sequence). This chain's CDR3 is CASSMGQTTGYEQYF. As DNA, the CDR3 is TGTGCCAGCAGCATGGGACAGACTACCGGGTACGAGCAGTACTTC.

The chain joins TRBV27 to TRBJ2-7; D uncertain. The CDR3 covers 11 residues. Trimming removed 6 bases from V and 13 bases from J, with 16 bases in between. Per germline, CDR1 MNHEY and CDR2 SMNVEV (reference sequence). CDR3 amino acids: CASRFRAEFYF. CDR3 DNA sequence: TGTGCCAGCAGGTTTCGGGCAGAGTTTTACTTC.

J is TRBJ1-5 and V is TRBV25-1; weak D call: TRBD1 (5 bases). CDR3 length: 14 residues. V was cut by 1 base and J by 5 bases, with 9 bases left in between. Germline V CDR1 and CDR2: MGHDK, SYGVNS. The CDR3 sequence is CASSEFGGDQPQHF. The CDR3 DNA sequence: TGTGCCAGCAGTGAATTTGGGGGGGATCAGCCCCAGCATTTT.

DNA of the CDR3: TGTGCCAGCAGTACAGATACGCAGTATTTT. Translating it yields CASSTDTQYF. This chain connects TRBV2 to TRBJ2-3; D not resolved. The germline V and J ends were trimmed by 5 bases and 3 bases, with 0 bases remaining between them. The germline CDR1 and CDR2 sequences are SNHLY and FYNNEI. CDR3 size: 10 residues.

The gene calls are TRBV7-2 and TRBJ2-3, with D tentatively TRBD2 (6 bases). Trimming left V 2 bases short and J 3 bases short, with 12 bases between. The CDR3 loop spans 15 amino acids. Germline V lookup: CDR1 SGHTA, CDR2 FQGNSA. As DNA, the CDR3 is TGTGCCAGCAGCTTACTAGCGAGTGGGACAGATACGCAGTATTTT. It is translated as CASSLLASGTDTQYF.

V usage is TRBV9 and J usage is TRBJ1-4, with a possible D match to TRBD1 (6 bases). Germline values: CDR1 SGDLS, CDR2 YYNGEE. The CDR3 runs 16 residues. V lost 0 bases to trimming and J lost 3 bases, with 12 bases between them. The CDR3 nucleotides are TGTGCCAGCAGCGTAGGACCGGGACACGCTAATGAAAAACTGTTTTTT. It translates to CASSVGPGHANEKLFF.

This clone appeared once. The V and J genes are TRBV18 and TRBJ2-5; possible D gene TRBD1, 5 bases. Germline-derived CDR1 and CDR2 are KGHSH and LQKENI. This CDR3 is built from 14 residues. Trimming cost V 1 base and J 2 bases, with 8 bases left between them. CDR3 residues: CASSPRGGQETQYF. CDR3 nucleotide sequence: TGTGCCAGCTCACCACGGGGCGGACAAGAGACCCAGTACTTC. Based on the CDR3 plus reference TRBV18 and TRBJ2-5, the full variable domain is NAGVMQNPRHLVRRRGQEARLRCSPMKGHSHVYWYRQLPEEGLKFMVYLQKENIIDESGMPKERFSAEFPKEGPSILRIQQVVRGDSAAYFCASSPRGGQETQYFGPGTRLLVL.

This chain connects TRBV6-5 to TRBJ2-6; D is unresolved. Germline CDR1 is MNHEY and CDR2 is SVGAGI. This CDR3 is 15 amino acids long. V lost 8 bases and J 1 base, leaving 12 bases between the germline ends. This chain's CDR3 is CASGLSRSGANVLTF. The CDR3 bases are TGTGCCAGCGGATTAAGTCGATCTGGGGCCAACGTCCTGACTTTC.